These 11 T cell receptor beta chains originate from one sample sequenced in a study of shared clonotypes between healthy human individuals. This table comes from immunoSEQ multiplex PCR, and its TCRdb copy is limited to in-frame clones, with some not included. Among 740,000 or so clones listed, more than 70% were seen once. Specimen: memory CD4+ T cells sorted from blood. This sample's subset: CD45RA-negative fraction. The receptors originated from a woman in her thirties in good health.

This sequence joins TRBV5-1 and TRBJ2-1, with D perhaps TRBD2 (6 bases). The germline V and J ends were trimmed by 3 bases and 5 bases, with 18 bases remaining between them. Germline V lookup: CDR1 SGHRS, CDR2 YFSETQ. The CDR3 covers 16 residues. The chain's CDR3 is CASSYGPGLANNEQFF. CDR3 bases: TGCGCCAGCAGCTACGGCCCCGGGCTAGCGAACAATGAGCAGTTCTTC.

J is TRBJ1-5 and V is TRBV30; 8 nucleotides align to TRBD1. Germline V lookup: CDR1 GTSNPN, CDR2 SVGIG (reference sequence). The CDR3 sequence is 12 residues long. V was clipped by 6 bases and J by 6 bases; unmatched bases: 4. The CDR3 region is CACGQGGQPQHF. CDR3 DNA: TGTGCCTGCGGACAGGGAGGTCAGCCCCAGCATTTT.

The rearrangement uses TRBV29-1 and TRBJ1-2, with D maybe TRBD1 (5 bases). CDR1 is SQVTM and CDR2 is ANQGSEA in the germline V gene. The V end was cut by 7 bases, the J end by 3 bases, with 12 bases between. The CDR3 is 12 amino acids. CDR3 sequence: CSGVGDDYGYTF. The DNA for the CDR3 is TGCAGCGGGGTCGGGGACGACTATGGCTACACCTTC.

This rearrangement joins TRBV7-3 to TRBJ1-1; tentatively, D is TRBD1 (6 bases). Per germline, CDR1 SGHTA and CDR2 FQGTGA. The CDR3 runs to 14 residues. V lost 2 bases and J 7 bases, leaving 14 bases between the germline ends. CDR3 sequence: CASSLSPGEGEAFF. In nucleotides, the CDR3 is TGTGCCAGCAGCTTATCTCCAGGGGAGGGTGAAGCTTTCTTT.

V usage is TRBV19 and J usage is TRBJ2-7, with 12 bases identical to TRBD2. Looked up from germline, CDR1 is LNHDA and CDR2 is SQIVND (reference sequence). The junction had 7 bases not matched to a gene; V was cut back by 5 bases and J by 5 bases. This CDR3 is built from 15 residues. In nucleotides, the CDR3 is TGTGCCAGTAGTCTTAGGACTAGCGGGAATGACGAGCAGTACTTC. Translating gives CASSLRTSGNDEQYF.

The rearrangement links TRBV10-2 to TRBJ2-3; 10 bases fit TRBD2. From germline, CDR1 is WSHSY and CDR2 SAAADI. With 2 bases clipped from V and 5 bases from J, the junction kept 1 base outside the gene matches. This CDR3 region has 14 residues. In nucleotides, the CDR3 is TGCGCCAGCAGTGAGAGCGGGAGGGAAGATACGCAGTATTTT. This gives the protein CASSESGREDTQYF.

V and J are TRBV7-9 and TRBJ2-3; no definite D call. CDR3 size: 13 residues. Trimming left V 5 bases short and J 1 base short, with 7 bases between. In germline, CDR1 is SEHNR, CDR2 FQNEAQ (reference sequence). The CDR3 DNA sequence: TGTGCCAGCAGCACCCAGGGCACAGATACGCAGTATTTT. This gives the protein CASSTQGTDTQYF.

This sequence joins TRBV19 and TRBJ1-2; D remains ambiguous. The CDR3 length is 12 residues. The V and J ends lost 5 bases and 3 bases respectively, with 7 bases between them. Germline assignment: CDR1 LNHDA and CDR2 SQIVND (reference sequence). The CDR3 bases are TGTGCCAGTAGTGTCCTAGACTATGGCTACACCTTC. It translates to CASSVLDYGYTF.

The chain recombines TRBV6-1 with TRBJ1-1; TRBD1 might be the D (6 bases). This CDR3 region has 14 residues. With 7 bases removed from V and 2 bases from J, the gap between germline ends came to 14 bases. CDR1 and CDR2 (germline): MNHNS, SASEGT. The CDR3 nucleotides are TGTGCCAGCACCCAGGGGATGAGTAACACTGAAGCTTTCTTT. Encoded protein: CASTQGMSNTEAFF.

This chain connects TRBV30 to TRBJ2-7, with 11 bases lining up with TRBD2. Germline V CDR1 and CDR2: GTSNPN, SVGIG (reference sequence). The CDR3 has 14 amino acids. Losses at the gene ends were 4 bases for V and 1 base for J; bases not matched to a gene: 3. The CDR3 here is CAWMRTSGSYEQYF. The CDR3 nucleotides are TGTGCCTGGATGAGGACTAGCGGGTCCTACGAGCAGTACTTC.

The rearrangement uses TRBV7-8 and TRBJ2-1; D unclear. Trimming took off 1 base at V and 4 bases at J, with 11 bases between the two ends. The CDR3 has 15 amino acids. CDR1 and CDR2 from the germline V gene are SGHVS and FQNEAQ. The CDR3 sequence is CASSLDWSLYNEQFF. DNA of the CDR3: TGTGCCAGCAGCTTAGACTGGTCACTTTACAATGAGCAGTTCTTC.